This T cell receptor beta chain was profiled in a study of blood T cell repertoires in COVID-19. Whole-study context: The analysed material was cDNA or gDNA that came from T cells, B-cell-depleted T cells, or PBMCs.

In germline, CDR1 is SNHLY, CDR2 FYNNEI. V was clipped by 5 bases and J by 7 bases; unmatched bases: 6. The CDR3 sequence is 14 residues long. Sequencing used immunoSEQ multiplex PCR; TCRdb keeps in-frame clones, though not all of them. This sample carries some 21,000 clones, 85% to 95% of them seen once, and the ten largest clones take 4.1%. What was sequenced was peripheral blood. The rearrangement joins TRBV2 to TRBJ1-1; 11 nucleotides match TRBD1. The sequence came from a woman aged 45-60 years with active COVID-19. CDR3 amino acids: CASSSDRGPIEAFF. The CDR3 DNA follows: TGTGCCAGCAGTTCGGACAGGGGGCCCATTGAAGCTTTCTTT.